The clone carrying this T cell receptor beta chain was seen repeatedly, ten times or more. Its cognate antigen is unknown. The sample originates from a study of T-cell memory formation after mild COVID-19. Study-wide points: Contracting clones localized mainly to CM and EM when CD4+ and mainly to EMRA when CD8+. Clones that contracted from day 15 to 85 had balanced CD4/CD8; later expanders were CD4+ biased. Researchers could not confirm that second-wave clones peaking on day 37 targeted SARS-CoV-2.

V shed 4 bases, J shed 8 bases, and the junction held 9 bases outside the gene matches. The V gene's germline CDR1 is DFQATT and CDR2 SNEGSKA (reference sequence). CDR3 size: 13 residues. cDNA libraries for TCR alpha and TCR beta, carrying sample barcodes and UMIs, came from 5'RACE with constant-segment primers. TCRdb re-called the 5' RACE reads through MiXCR, storing one row per CDR3 protein. The table has 250,000 to 300,000 distinct CDR3 sequences, roughly 18% seen once. The sequenced sample consisted of PBMCs or a T cell subset sorted from them (not recorded which). This TCR came from a man between 18 and 35 years old who had mild COVID-19 (a few samples of this study predate the infection). Cell type and time point are not known. The gene calls are TRBV20-1 and TRBJ1-2, with TRBD1 matching over 8 bases. Here the CDR3 reads CSATSGTGSGYTF. The CDR3 DNA follows: TGCAGTGCTACATCCGGGACAGGATCCGGCTACACCTTC.